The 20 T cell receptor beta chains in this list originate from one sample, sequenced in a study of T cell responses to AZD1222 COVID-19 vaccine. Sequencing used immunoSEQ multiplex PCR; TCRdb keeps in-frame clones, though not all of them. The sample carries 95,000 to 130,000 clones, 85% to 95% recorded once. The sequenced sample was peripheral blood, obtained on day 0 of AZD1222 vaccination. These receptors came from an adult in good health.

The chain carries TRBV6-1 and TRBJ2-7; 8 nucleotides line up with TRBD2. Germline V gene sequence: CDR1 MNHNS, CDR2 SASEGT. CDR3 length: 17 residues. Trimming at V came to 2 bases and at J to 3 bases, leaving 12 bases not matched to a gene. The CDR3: CASSEWWGLAGNYEQYF. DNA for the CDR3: TGTGCCAGCAGTGAATGGTGGGGTTTAGCGGGGAACTACGAGCAGTACTTC.

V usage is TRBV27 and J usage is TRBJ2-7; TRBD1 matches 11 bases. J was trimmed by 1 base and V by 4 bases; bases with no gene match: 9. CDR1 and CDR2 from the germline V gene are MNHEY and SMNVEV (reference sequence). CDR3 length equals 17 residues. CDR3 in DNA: TGTGCCAGCAGTTCCTTGCCCCGGGACAGGGGGTCCTACGAGCAGTACTTC. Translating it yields CASSSLPRDRGSYEQYF.

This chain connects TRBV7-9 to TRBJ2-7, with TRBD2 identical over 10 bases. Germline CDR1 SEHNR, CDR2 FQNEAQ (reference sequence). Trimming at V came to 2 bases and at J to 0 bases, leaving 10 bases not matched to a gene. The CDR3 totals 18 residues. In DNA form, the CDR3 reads TGTGCCAGCAGCTTATGGCTAGCGGGAGAACGGAGCTCCTACGAGCAGTACTTC. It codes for CASSLWLAGERSSYEQYF.

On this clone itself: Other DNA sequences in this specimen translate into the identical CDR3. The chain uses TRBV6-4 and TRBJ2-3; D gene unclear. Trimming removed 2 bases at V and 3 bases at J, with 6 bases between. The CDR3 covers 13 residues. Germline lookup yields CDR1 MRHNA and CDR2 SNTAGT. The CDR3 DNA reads TGTGCCAGCAGTGACAGAGAGACAGATACGCAGTATTTT. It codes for CASSDRETDTQYF.

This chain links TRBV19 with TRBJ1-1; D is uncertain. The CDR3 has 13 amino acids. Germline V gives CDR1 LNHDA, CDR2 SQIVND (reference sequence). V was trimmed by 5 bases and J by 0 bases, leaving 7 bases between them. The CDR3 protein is CASSVYLNTEAFF. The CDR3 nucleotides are TGTGCCAGTAGTGTTTACTTGAACACTGAAGCTTTCTTT.

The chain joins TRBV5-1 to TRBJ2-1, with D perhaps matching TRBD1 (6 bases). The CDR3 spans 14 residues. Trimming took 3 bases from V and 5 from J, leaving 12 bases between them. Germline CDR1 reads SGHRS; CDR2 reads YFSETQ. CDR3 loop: CASSSQGMNNEQFF. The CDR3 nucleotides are TGCGCCAGCAGCTCTCAGGGGATGAACAATGAGCAGTTCTTC.

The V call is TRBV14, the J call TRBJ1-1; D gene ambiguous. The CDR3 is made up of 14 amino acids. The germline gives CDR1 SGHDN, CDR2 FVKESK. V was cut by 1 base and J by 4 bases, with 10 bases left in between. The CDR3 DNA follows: TGTGCCAGCAGCCAAGTAAGGGTGGGCACTGAAGCTTTCTTT. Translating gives CASSQVRVGTEAFF.

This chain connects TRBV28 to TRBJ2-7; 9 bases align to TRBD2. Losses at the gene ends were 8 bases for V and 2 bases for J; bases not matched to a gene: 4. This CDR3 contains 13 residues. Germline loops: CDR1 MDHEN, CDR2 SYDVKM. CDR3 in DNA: TGTGCCAGCGCTAGCGGGACCACCTACGAGCAGTACTTC. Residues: CASASGTTYEQYF.

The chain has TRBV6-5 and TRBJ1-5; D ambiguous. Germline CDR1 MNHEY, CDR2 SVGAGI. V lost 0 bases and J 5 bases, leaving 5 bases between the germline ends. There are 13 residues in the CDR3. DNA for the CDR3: TGTGCCAGCAGTTACTCGTTGGATCAGCCCCAGCATTTT. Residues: CASSYSLDQPQHF.

The CDR3 region is CASSPVEGGLRNQPQHF. The DNA of the CDR3 is TGTGCCAGCAGTCCGGTGGAGGGTGGGTTAAGGAATCAGCCCCAGCATTTT. This chain joins TRBV27 and TRBJ1-5, with D unresolved. The germline V and J ends were trimmed by 5 bases and 4 bases, with 21 bases remaining between them. CDR3 length equals 17 residues. Germline V gene data show CDR1 as MNHEY and CDR2 as SMNVEV (reference sequence).

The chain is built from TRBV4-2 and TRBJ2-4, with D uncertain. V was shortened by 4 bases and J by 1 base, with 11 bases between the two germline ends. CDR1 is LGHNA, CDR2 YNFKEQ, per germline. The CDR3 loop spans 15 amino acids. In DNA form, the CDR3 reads TGTGCCAGCAGCCCCGACACCGACGCCAAAAACATTCAGTACTTC. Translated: CASSPDTDAKNIQYF.

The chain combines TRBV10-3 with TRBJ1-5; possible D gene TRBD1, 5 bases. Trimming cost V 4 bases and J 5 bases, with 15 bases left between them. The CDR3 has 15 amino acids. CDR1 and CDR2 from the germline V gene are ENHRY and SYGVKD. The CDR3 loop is CAISGGRQGDQPQHF. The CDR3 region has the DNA TGTGCCATCAGTGGGGGGAGGCAGGGAGATCAGCCCCAGCATTTT.

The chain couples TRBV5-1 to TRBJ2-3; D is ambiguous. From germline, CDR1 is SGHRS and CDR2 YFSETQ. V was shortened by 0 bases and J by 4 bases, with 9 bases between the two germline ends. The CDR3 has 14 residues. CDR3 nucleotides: TGCGCCAGCAGCTTGGCTCTTAGTCCAGATACGCAGTATTTT. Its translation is CASSLALSPDTQYF.

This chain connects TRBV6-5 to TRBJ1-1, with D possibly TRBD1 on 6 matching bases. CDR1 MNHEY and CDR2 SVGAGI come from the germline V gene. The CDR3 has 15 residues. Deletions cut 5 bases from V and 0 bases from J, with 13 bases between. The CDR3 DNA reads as TGTGCCAGCAGTCTCCGGACAGCGCTGAACACTGAAGCTTTCTTT. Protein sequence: CASSLRTALNTEAFF.

The CDR3 bases are TGTGCCAGCAGTGAGCAGGGTGGAGGATTCCATCAGCCCCAGCATTTT. Its translation: CASSEQGGGFHQPQHF. The V gene is TRBV28, the J gene TRBJ1-5; possible D gene TRBD1, 5 bases. CDR1 and CDR2 from the germline V gene are MDHEN and SYDVKM. The CDR3 loop spans 16 amino acids. Trimming removed 5 bases from V and 5 bases from J, with 19 bases in between. The variable domain in full, with the rest retrieved from reference TRBV28 and TRBJ1-5, is DVKVTQSSRYLVKRTGEKVFLECVQDMDHENMFWYRQDPGLGLRLIYFSYDVKMKEKGDIPEGYSVSREKKERFSLILESASTNQTSMYLCASSEQGGGFHQPQHFGDGTRLSIL.

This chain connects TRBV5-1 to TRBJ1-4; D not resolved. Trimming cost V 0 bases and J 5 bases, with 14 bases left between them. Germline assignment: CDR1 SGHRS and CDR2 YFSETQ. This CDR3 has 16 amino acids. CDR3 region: CASSLGLPSRNEKLFF. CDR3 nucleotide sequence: TGCGCCAGCAGCTTGGGGTTACCCTCGCGGAATGAAAAACTGTTTTTT.

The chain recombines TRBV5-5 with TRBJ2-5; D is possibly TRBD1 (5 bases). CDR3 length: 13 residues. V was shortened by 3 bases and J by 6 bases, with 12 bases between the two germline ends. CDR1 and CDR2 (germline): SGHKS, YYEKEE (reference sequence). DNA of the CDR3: TGTGCCAGCAGCTCGACAGTAGGACAGACCCAGTACTTC. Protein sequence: CASSSTVGQTQYF.

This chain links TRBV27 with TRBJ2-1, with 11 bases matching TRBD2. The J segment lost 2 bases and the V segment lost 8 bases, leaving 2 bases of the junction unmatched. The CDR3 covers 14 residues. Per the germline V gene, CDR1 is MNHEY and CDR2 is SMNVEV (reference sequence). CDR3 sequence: CASQGLAAYNEQFF. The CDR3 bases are TGTGCCAGCCAGGGACTAGCGGCCTACAATGAGCAGTTCTTC.

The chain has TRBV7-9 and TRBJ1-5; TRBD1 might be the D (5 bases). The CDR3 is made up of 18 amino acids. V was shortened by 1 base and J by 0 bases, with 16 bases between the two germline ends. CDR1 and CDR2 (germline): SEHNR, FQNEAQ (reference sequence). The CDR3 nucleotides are TGTGCCAGCAGCTTAGTCGTAGGGGATCTCCATAGCAATCAGCCCCAGCATTTT. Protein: CASSLVVGDLHSNQPQHF.

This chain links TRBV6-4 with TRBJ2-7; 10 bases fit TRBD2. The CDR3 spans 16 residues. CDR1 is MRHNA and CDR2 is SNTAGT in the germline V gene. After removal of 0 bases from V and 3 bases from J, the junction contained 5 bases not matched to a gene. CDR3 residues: CASSDSRIAGGYEQYF. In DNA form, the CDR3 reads TGTGCCAGCAGTGACTCGAGGATAGCGGGAGGCTACGAGCAGTACTTC.